The 31 T cell receptor beta chains in this list originate from one sample, sequenced in a study of chemoradiotherapy in HPV16-positive cancers. Generated by immunoSEQ multiplex PCR, the TCRdb table keeps only in-frame clones and is missing some. Of over 8,000 clones in the sample, around 86% were seen once. The sample was blood, taken from a patient who underwent chemoradiotherapy. The origin of the receptors is a human donor with HPV-associated anogenital cancer.

This clone came up a few times. The chain is built from TRBV27 and TRBJ2-2, with D possibly being TRBD1 (6 bases). CDR3 length: 15 residues. The germline CDR1 and CDR2 sequences are MNHEY and SMNVEV (reference sequence). V lost 1 base, J lost 8 bases, and 14 bases lay in between. CDR3 sequence reads: CASSLLLRGKGELFF. The CDR3 nucleotides read TGTGCCAGCAGTTTATTACTCAGGGGAAAAGGGGAGCTGTTTTTT.

This clone was found once. The CDR3 coding sequence is TGTGCCAGCAGCTTGGAGGGCTATGGCTACACCTTC. Its translation: CASSLEGYGYTF. V and J are TRBV5-4 and TRBJ1-2; unclear D gene. The V and J ends lost 0 bases and 4 bases respectively, with 4 bases between them. The germline CDR1 and CDR2 sequences are SGHNT and YYREEE (reference sequence). The CDR3 runs to 12 residues. Full variable domain (rest looked up from reference TRBV5-4 and TRBJ1-2): ETGVTQSPTHLIKTRGQQVTLRCSSQSGHNTVSWYQQALGQGPQFIFQYYREEENGRGNFPPRFSGLQFPNYSSELNVNALELDDSALYLCASSLEGYGYTFGSGTRLTVV.

V and J are TRBV13 and TRBJ1-3; possible D gene TRBD1, 5 bases. Trimming left V 0 bases short and J 0 bases short, with 12 bases between. From germline, CDR1 is PRHDT and CDR2 FYEKMQ (reference sequence). CDR3 length: 17 amino acids. The CDR3 is CASSLGEDINSGNTIYF. CDR3 DNA: TGTGCCAGCAGCTTAGGGGAGGACATCAACTCTGGAAACACCATATATTTT.

Of note for this clone: A junction end diverges from the germline sequence, so it may reflect a read error. The chain couples TRBV19 to TRBJ2-1; 7 bases are a match to TRBD1. The CDR3 spans 16 residues. Germline CDR1 is LNHDA and CDR2 is SQIVND (reference sequence). The CDR3 spells CASSIKGTDSNNEQFF. For the CDR3, the DNA is TGTGCCAGTAGTATTAAAGGGACAGACTCCAACAATGAGCAGTTCTTC.

The chain recombines TRBV27 with TRBJ2-5; 9 bases map to TRBD1. Germline-derived CDR1 and CDR2 are MNHEY and SMNVEV (reference sequence). The CDR3 contains 16 residues. The junction had 9 bases not matched to a gene; V was cut back by 6 bases and J by 1 base. CDR3 coding DNA: TGTGCCAGCAGCACTACAGGGGGCGCCGTCCAAGAGACCCAGTACTTC. Protein: CASSTTGGAVQETQYF.

J is TRBJ2-6 and V is TRBV6-5; 8 bases are shared with TRBD2. Trimming removed 3 bases from V and 0 bases from J; junction bases left unmatched: 1. Per the germline V gene, CDR1 is MNHEY and CDR2 is SVGAGI. This CDR3 is 16 amino acids long. The CDR3 region is CASSYREGSGANVLTF. DNA for the CDR3: TGTGCCAGCAGTTATCGGGAGGGCTCTGGGGCCAACGTCCTGACTTTC.

V is TRBV28 and J is TRBJ1-2; D is possibly TRBD1 (6 bases). Germline V lookup: CDR1 MDHEN, CDR2 SYDVKM. The V gene lost 8 bases and the J gene lost 3 bases, with 19 bases spanning the gap. There are 15 residues in the CDR3. CDR3: CASEGVGTLHYGYTF. CDR3 bases: TGTGCCAGCGAGGGGGTGGGCACGCTTCACTATGGCTACACCTTC.

This chain connects TRBV9 to TRBJ1-2; D is perhaps TRBD1 (5 bases). The germline V and J ends were trimmed by 0 bases and 3 bases, with 9 bases remaining between them. The CDR3 contains 14 residues. The germline gives CDR1 SGDLS, CDR2 YYNGEE. CDR3 nucleotides: TGTGCCAGCAGCGTAGAAGACAGCCACTATGGCTACACCTTC. The encoded protein is CASSVEDSHYGYTF. Using reference TRBV9 and TRBJ1-2 for the parts outside the CDR3, the full variable domain is DSGVTQTPKHLITATGQRVTLRCSPRSGDLSVYWYQQSLDQGLQFLIQYYNGEERAKGNILERFSAQQFPDLHSELNLSSLELGDSALYFCASSVEDSHYGYTFGSGTRLTVV.

The genes are TRBV7-3 and TRBJ1-1; TRBD1 matches at 7 bases. Germline-derived CDR1 and CDR2 are SGHTA and FQGTGA. V dropped 2 bases and J dropped 0; count of bases not matched to a gene: 3. The CDR3 is made up of 15 amino acids. CDR3 DNA: TGTGCCAGCAGCTTATCGGGACAGATGAACACTGAAGCTTTCTTT. Translated, it gives CASSLSGQMNTEAFF.

This clone was recorded once. V is TRBV5-1 and J is TRBJ1-1; 8 bases are shared with TRBD1. The junction had 4 bases not matched to a gene; V was cut back by 0 bases and J by 6 bases. Germline V gene lookup returns CDR1 SGHRS and CDR2 YFSETQ. The CDR3 consists of 14 residues. The CDR3 is CASSLGLDRAEAFF. CDR3 in DNA: TGCGCCAGCAGCTTGGGCTTGGACAGGGCTGAAGCTTTCTTT.

The CDR3 nucleotides are TGTGCCAGCAGCTTACTATCCACAGGTGAAGCTTTCTTT. Translating it yields CASSLLSTGEAFF. This chain connects TRBV7-9 to TRBJ1-1; D is perhaps TRBD1 (5 bases). Germline V gene data show CDR1 as SEHNR and CDR2 as FQNEAQ (reference sequence). CDR3 length: 13 residues. Trimming removed 2 bases from V and 7 bases from J, with 11 bases in between.

The V gene is TRBV4-3, the J gene TRBJ1-3; 7 bases map to TRBD1. V shed 3 bases and J 7 bases; nucleotides not matched to a gene: 9. This CDR3 comprises 15 residues. Germline CDR1 reads LGHNA; CDR2 reads YSLEER. The CDR3, as DNA: TGCGCCAGCAGCCAGTCGACAGGGTCCGTCAACACCATATATTTT. Translating it yields CASSQSTGSVNTIYF.

This chain joins TRBV9 and TRBJ1-3; unclear D gene. With 3 bases removed from V and 0 bases from J, the gap between germline ends came to 7 bases. The CDR3 spans 14 residues. CDR1 and CDR2 from the germline V gene are SGDLS and YYNGEE. The CDR3: CASSARDSGNTIYF. CDR3 in DNA: TGTGCCAGCAGCGCACGGGACTCTGGAAACACCATATATTTT.

The gene calls are TRBV6-4 and TRBJ2-7; D is ambiguous. The length of the CDR3 is 12 residues. The germline V and J ends were trimmed by 6 bases and 2 bases, with 8 bases remaining between them. Germline assignment: CDR1 MRHNA and CDR2 SNTAGT. The CDR3 is CASRRGTYEQYF. The CDR3 DNA is TGTGCCAGCAGGCGTGGGACCTACGAGCAGTACTTC.

V gene TRBV27 combines with J gene TRBJ1-2, with no clear D. V lost 8 bases to trimming and J lost 7 bases, with 8 bases between them. CDR3 length: 10 amino acids. Germline CDR1 reads MNHEY; CDR2 reads SMNVEV (reference sequence). In DNA, the CDR3 is TGTGCCAGCGAAACGAGTGGCTACACCTTC. Amino acids: CASETSGYTF.

J is TRBJ1-3 and V is TRBV5-1; D unclear. The CDR3 runs to 14 residues. Trimming pared 0 bases from V and 2 bases from J, leaving 6 bases between. CDR1 and CDR2 (germline): SGHRS, YFSETQ. The CDR3 is CASSLGTAGNTIYF. The CDR3 DNA sequence: TGCGCCAGCAGCTTGGGGACTGCTGGAAACACCATATATTTT. Complete variable domain (other parts from reference TRBV5-1 and TRBJ1-3): KAGVTQTPRYLIKTRGQQVTLSCSPISGHRSVSWYQQTPGQGLQFLFEYFSETQRNKGNFPGRFSGRQFSNSRSEMNVSTLELGDSALYLCASSLGTAGNTIYFGEGSWLTVV.

The table lists this clone with a count of one. The chain uses TRBV6-1 and TRBJ2-2; 9 bases are shared with TRBD1. CDR3 length: 16 residues. The V gene end was trimmed by 4 bases and the J gene end by 4 bases; junction bases not matched to a gene: 7. The germline gives CDR1 MNHNS, CDR2 SASEGT. The CDR3 loop is CASSARDRVVTGELFF. DNA of the CDR3: TGTGCCAGCAGTGCCCGGGACAGGGTTGTCACCGGGGAGCTGTTTTTT.

This chain uses TRBV4-3 with TRBJ2-7; D is perhaps TRBD1 (6 bases). The CDR3 sequence is 14 residues long. The germline V and J ends were trimmed by 0 bases and 2 bases, with 8 bases remaining between them. Germline V gives CDR1 LGHNA, CDR2 YSLEER. The DNA of the CDR3 is TGCGCCAGCAGCCAAGAGGCAGGGGCCTACGAGCAGTACTTC. This gives the protein CASSQEAGAYEQYF.

The V and J genes are TRBV10-2 and TRBJ2-1; TRBD2 matches 12 bases. Germline assignment: CDR1 WSHSY and CDR2 SAAADI. CDR3 size: 15 residues. J gave up 6 bases and V 4 bases, and 4 bases lay outside the gene matches. CDR3 protein: CASSASGGASNEQFF. Here the CDR3 DNA reads TGCGCCAGCAGTGCTAGCGGGGGGGCCTCCAATGAGCAGTTCTTC.

The gene calls are TRBV18 and TRBJ2-1; D remains ambiguous. The CDR3 loop spans 15 amino acids. V was shortened by 5 bases and J by 0 bases, with 11 bases between the two germline ends. Germline CDR1 is KGHSH and CDR2 is LQKENI. The CDR3 nucleotides are TGTGCCAGCTCAAAAGGGTCCAGCTCCTACAATGAGCAGTTCTTC. It yields the protein CASSKGSSSYNEQFF.

The CDR3 sequence: CASSYRGNSGYTF. CDR3 nucleotide sequence: TGTGCCAGCAGTTATAGAGGGAATTCGGGCTACACCTTC. The J gene is TRBJ1-2, the V gene TRBV28; D is uncertain. Trimming shortened V by 4 bases and J by 8 bases, and 14 bases separated the two germline ends. This CDR3 is 13 amino acids long. Per the germline V gene, CDR1 is MDHEN and CDR2 is SYDVKM.

This sequence joins TRBV29-1 and TRBJ2-2; tentative D call: TRBD2 (7 bases). This CDR3 contains 15 residues. Germline values: CDR1 SQVTM, CDR2 ANQGSEA. Trimming left V 0 bases short and J 3 bases short, with 11 bases between. CDR3 region: CSVEDRGADTGELFF. CDR3 DNA sequence: TGCAGCGTTGAAGATCGGGGGGCCGACACCGGGGAGCTGTTTTTT.

In its sample, this clone was seen a few times. This chain connects TRBV23-1 to TRBJ2-7; 7 bases align to TRBD1. TRBV23-1 falls under the ORF class, with uncertain function. CDR3 size: 17 residues. V dropped 0 bases and J dropped 4; count of bases not matched to a gene: 12. CDR3: CASSQSADGQVRYEQYF. The CDR3 DNA sequence: TGCGCCAGCAGTCAATCGGCGGACGGACAGGTGCGGTACGAGCAGTACTTC.

The genes are TRBV5-1 and TRBJ2-1; 8 positions match TRBD2. Germline V gene lookup returns CDR1 SGHRS and CDR2 YFSETQ. The V segment lost 5 bases and the J segment 0 bases; nucleotides outside the gene matches: 13. The length of the CDR3 is 18 residues. The CDR3 sequence: CASSGGRSPPSSYNEQFF. The CDR3 coding sequence is TGCGCCAGCAGTGGCGGGAGGAGCCCCCCGAGCTCCTACAATGAGCAGTTCTTC.

The J gene is TRBJ2-7, the V gene TRBV2; D gene ambiguous. The V gene's germline CDR1 is SNHLY and CDR2 FYNNEI. V was trimmed by 6 bases and J by 0 bases, leaving 6 bases between them. The CDR3 runs to 12 residues. The CDR3 is CASRVLSYEQYF. In DNA form, the CDR3 reads TGTGCCAGCAGGGTGCTCTCCTACGAGCAGTACTTC.

V usage is TRBV9 and J usage is TRBJ2-1; D is uncertain. The CDR3 totals 14 residues. Germline values: CDR1 SGDLS, CDR2 YYNGEE. The V gene lost 0 bases and the J gene lost 10 bases, with 14 bases spanning the gap. CDR3 amino acids: CASSVATVVSEQFF. The CDR3 coding sequence is TGTGCCAGCAGCGTAGCTACAGTTGTCAGCGAGCAGTTCTTC.

The CDR3 nucleotides are TGTGCCAGCAGCTTAGTGACAGGGACTAATTCACCCCTCCACTTT. Translation gives CASSLVTGTNSPLHF. The chain carries TRBV7-2 and TRBJ1-6; 7 nucleotides agree with TRBD1. The germline CDR1 and CDR2 sequences are SGHTA and FQGNSA. V was clipped by 1 base and J by 6 bases; unmatched bases: 3. The CDR3 is made up of 15 amino acids.

The sample holds a few counts of this clone. The chain uses TRBV14 and TRBJ1-2; D might be TRBD1 (5 bases). V was shortened by 3 bases and J by 4 bases, with 12 bases between the two germline ends. The CDR3 sequence is 14 residues long. Germline-derived CDR1 and CDR2 are SGHDN and FVKESK. As DNA, the CDR3 is TGTGCCAGCAGCCAGGGACTCATTTTCTATGGCTACACCTTC. Its translation is CASSQGLIFYGYTF.

This sequence joins TRBV30 and TRBJ2-1; 9 nucleotides match TRBD1. The junction had 11 bases not matched to a gene; V was cut back by 8 bases and J by 6 bases. The CDR3 length is 14 residues. Germline V lookup: CDR1 GTSNPN, CDR2 SVGIG (reference sequence). The CDR3 region has the DNA TGTGCCCACAGCGCCGGGACAGGGAGCAATGAGCAGTTCTTC. Amino acid sequence: CAHSAGTGSNEQFF.

The genes are TRBV5-5 and TRBJ1-6, with D perhaps matching TRBD1 (6 bases). The germline gives CDR1 SGHKS, CDR2 YYEKEE (reference sequence). The CDR3 runs to 14 residues. Trimming pared 0 bases from V and 19 bases from J, leaving 20 bases between. CDR3 sequence (DNA): TGTGCCAGCAGCTTGGACAGGACCAGGGGCGTGGGTCACTTT. Its translation is CASSLDRTRGVGHF.

The chain uses TRBV7-2 and TRBJ2-5, with a tentative D call TRBD1 (6 bases). This CDR3 is 12 amino acids long. The V and J ends lost 3 bases and 5 bases respectively, with 7 bases between them. Germline values: CDR1 SGHTA, CDR2 FQGNSA. For the CDR3, the DNA is TGTGCCAGCAGCTTGCAGGGGGAGACCCAGTACTTC. Protein: CASSLQGETQYF.